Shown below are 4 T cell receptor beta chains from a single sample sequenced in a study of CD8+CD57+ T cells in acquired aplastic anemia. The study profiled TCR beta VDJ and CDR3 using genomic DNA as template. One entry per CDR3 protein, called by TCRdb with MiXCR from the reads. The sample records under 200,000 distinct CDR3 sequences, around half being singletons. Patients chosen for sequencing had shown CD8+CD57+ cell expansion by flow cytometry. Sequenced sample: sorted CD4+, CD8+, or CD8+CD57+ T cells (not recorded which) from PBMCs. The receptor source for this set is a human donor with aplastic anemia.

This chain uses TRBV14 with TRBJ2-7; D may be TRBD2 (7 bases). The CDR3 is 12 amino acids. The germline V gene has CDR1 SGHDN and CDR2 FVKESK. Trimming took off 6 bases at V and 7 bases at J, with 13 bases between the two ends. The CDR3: CASSLKGGEQYF. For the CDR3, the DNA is TGTGCCAGCAGTCTCAAGGGGGGGGAGCAGTACTTC. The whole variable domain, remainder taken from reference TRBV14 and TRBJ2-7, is EAGVTQFPSHSVIEKGQTVTLRCDPISGHDNLYWYRRVMGKEIKFLLHFVKESKQDESGMPNNRFLAERTGGTYSTLKVQPAELEDSGVYFCASSLKGGEQYFGPGTRLTVT.

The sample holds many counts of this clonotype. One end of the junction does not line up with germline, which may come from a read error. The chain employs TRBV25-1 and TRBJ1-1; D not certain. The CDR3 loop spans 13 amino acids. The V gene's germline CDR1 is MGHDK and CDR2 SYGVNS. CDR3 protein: CDSSSAPGTEAFF. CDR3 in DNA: TGTGACAGCAGTTCTGCCCCGGGAACTGAAGCTTTCTTT.

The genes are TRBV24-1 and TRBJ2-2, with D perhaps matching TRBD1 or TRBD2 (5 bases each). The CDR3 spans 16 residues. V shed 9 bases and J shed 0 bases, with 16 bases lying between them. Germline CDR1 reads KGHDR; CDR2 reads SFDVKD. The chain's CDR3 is CATEGREGANTGELFF. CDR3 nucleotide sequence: TGTGCCACCGAGGGCAGGGAAGGGGCGAACACCGGGGAGCTGTTTTTT.

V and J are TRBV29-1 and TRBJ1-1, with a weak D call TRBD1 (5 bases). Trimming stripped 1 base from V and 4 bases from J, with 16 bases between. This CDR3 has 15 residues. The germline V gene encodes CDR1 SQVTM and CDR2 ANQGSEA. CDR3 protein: CSVEATRQWSTEAFF. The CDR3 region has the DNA TGCAGCGTTGAAGCAACCAGACAGTGGAGCACTGAAGCTTTCTTT.